A single sample is the source of the 15 T cell receptor beta chains below, sequenced in a study of T cell changes during pregnancy in multiple sclerosis. Data came from immunoSEQ multiplex PCR; TCRdb stores just in-frame clones and leaves some out. Here the sample spans 75,000 to 100,000 clones, roughly nine tenths being singletons. The sample in question was peripheral blood, obtained in the second trimester of pregnancy. All receptors derive from a female donor in good health, enrolled as a control in a pregnancy study.

V usage is TRBV19 and J usage is TRBJ2-3, with 10 bases matching TRBD2. J gave up 1 base and V 6 bases, and 10 bases lay outside the gene matches. CDR1 is LNHDA, CDR2 SQIVND, per germline (reference sequence). There are 17 residues in the CDR3. The CDR3 loop reads CASRTPGLAGGTDTQYF. CDR3 nucleotides: TGTGCCAGTAGAACCCCCGGCCTAGCGGGGGGCACAGATACGCAGTATTTT. Using reference TRBV19 and TRBJ2-3 for the parts outside the CDR3, the full variable domain is DGGITQSPKYLFRKEGQNVTLSCEQNLNHDAMYWYRQDPGQGLRLIYYSQIVNDFQKGDIAEGYSVSREKKESFPLTVTSAQKNPTAFYLCASRTPGLAGGTDTQYFGPGTRLTVL.

This clone was seen just once. The rearrangement uses TRBV5-4 and TRBJ2-1; tentatively, D is TRBD1 (6 bases). The germline V and J ends were trimmed by 4 bases and 8 bases, with 16 bases remaining between them. CDR3 size: 14 residues. CDR1 SGHNT and CDR2 YYREEE come from the germline V gene (reference sequence). The CDR3 coding sequence is TGTGCCAGCAGCCAAAGGGGGAAGTTATATGAGCAGTTCTTC. Encoded protein: CASSQRGKLYEQFF.

The CDR3 is CASSGGLAGGLDTQYF. Here the CDR3 DNA reads TGTGCCAGCAGCGGCGGACTAGCGGGAGGGTTGGATACGCAGTATTTT. The chain is built from TRBV9 and TRBJ2-3; 15 bases line up with TRBD2. CDR1 and CDR2 from the germline V gene are SGDLS and YYNGEE. The trim removed 3 bases at V and 6 bases at J, leaving 5 bases unmatched. CDR3 length: 16 residues.

The table lists this clone with a count of one. V gene TRBV7-9 combines with J gene TRBJ2-7, with D possibly being TRBD2 (6 bases). V lost 5 bases and J 0 bases, leaving 14 bases between the germline ends. The V gene's germline CDR1 is SEHNR and CDR2 FQNEAQ (reference sequence). This CDR3 is built from 15 residues. CDR3 region: CASSPRGGPSYEQYF. For the CDR3, the DNA is TGTGCCAGCAGCCCACGGGGAGGCCCCTCCTACGAGCAGTACTTC.

The gene calls are TRBV5-4 and TRBJ2-5; D gene uncertain. This CDR3 has 14 residues. The V end lost 4 bases, the J end lost 4 bases, and 14 bases lay between the germline ends. Germline V gives CDR1 SGHNT, CDR2 YYREEE (reference sequence). The DNA for the CDR3 is TGTGCCAGCAGCCCCAGACTGGCTTTAGAGACCCAGTACTTC. This codes for CASSPRLALETQYF.

The chain recombines TRBV6-6 with TRBJ1-5, with TRBD1 matching over 8 bases. Trimming removed 5 bases from V and 4 bases from J; junction bases left unmatched: 4. Germline V gene sequence: CDR1 MNHNY, CDR2 SVGAGI (reference sequence). The CDR3 sequence is 14 residues long. The CDR3 nucleotides are TGTGCCAGCAGTGGGAACAGGGGGAATCAGCCCCAGCATTTT. Translating it yields CASSGNRGNQPQHF.

CDR3 in amino acids: CASSSGLAGTDTQYF. Written as DNA, the CDR3 is TGTGCCAGCAGCTCGGGACTAGCGGGTACAGATACGCAGTATTTT. The chain recombines TRBV5-4 with TRBJ2-3; 12 bases map to TRBD2. The CDR3 is made up of 15 amino acids. Trimming removed 3 bases from V and 3 bases from J; junction bases left unmatched: 2. Germline CDR1 SGHNT, CDR2 YYREEE (reference sequence).

This clone occurred once. The chain joins TRBV7-2 to TRBJ2-4; D call uncertain. The germline CDR1 and CDR2 sequences are SGHTA and FQGNSA. V was cut by 7 bases and J by 3 bases, with 13 bases left in between. This CDR3 is built from 14 residues. The CDR3, as DNA: TGTGCCAGCAAAGACCCCTCGGGCAAAAACATTCAGTACTTC. It translates to CASKDPSGKNIQYF.

The chain employs TRBV7-2 and TRBJ2-1; D might be TRBD2 (5 bases). Between the trimmed V and J ends, which lost 5 bases and 8 bases, there was a span of 16 bases. The CDR3 has 14 amino acids. CDR1 is SGHTA and CDR2 is FQGNSA in the germline V gene. DNA for the CDR3: TGTGCCAGCAGCCCAACGAGAACTAGGGATGAGCAGTTCTTC. Protein product: CASSPTRTRDEQFF. Filled out from reference TRBV7-2 and TRBJ2-1, the complete variable domain reads GAGVSQSPSNKVTEKGKDVELRCDPISGHTALYWYRQSLGQGLEFLIYFQGNSAPDKSGLPSDRFSAERTGGSVSTLTIQRTQQEDSAVYLCASSPTRTRDEQFFGPGTRLTVL.

In the case of this clone: One end of the junction is discordant with germline, which a read error may explain. V gene TRBV18 combines with J gene TRBJ2-1; 10 bases fit TRBD1. The germline gives CDR1 KGHSH, CDR2 LQKENI. This CDR3 has 11 amino acids. This CDR3 reads CASSPGTGVIF. CDR3 DNA sequence: TGTGCCAGCTCACCTGGGACAGGGGTTATCTTC.

This clone was observed once. The genes are TRBV5-1 and TRBJ2-5; D might be TRBD1 (5 bases). The CDR3 spans 14 residues. The V end was cut by 0 bases, the J end by 3 bases, with 9 bases between. Per the germline V gene, CDR1 is SGHRS and CDR2 is YFSETQ. CDR3 DNA sequence: TGCGCCAGCAGCTTGGAGGGCAGGGAAGAGACCCAGTACTTC. Translating it yields CASSLEGREETQYF.

The chain links TRBV25-1 to TRBJ2-3; a weak D match, TRBD1 (6 bases). V was cut by 2 bases and J by 1 base, with 10 bases left in between. This CDR3 is built from 15 residues. Per germline, CDR1 MGHDK and CDR2 SYGVNS. Here the CDR3 reads CASSETGSGTDTQYF. The CDR3 nucleotides read TGTGCCAGCAGTGAAACAGGGAGCGGCACAGATACGCAGTATTTT.

This chain connects TRBV28 to TRBJ2-7, with D tentatively TRBD2 (6 bases). The CDR3 has 15 amino acids. The V and J ends lost 7 bases and 2 bases respectively, with 18 bases between them. CDR1 MDHEN and CDR2 SYDVKM come from the germline V gene. CDR3 amino acids: CASTGWGEPPYEQYF. The CDR3 region has the DNA TGTGCCAGCACCGGCTGGGGGGAGCCCCCCTACGAGCAGTACTTC.

As for this clone: Other DNA sequences from this sample encode an identical CDR3 as well. The chain combines TRBV5-1 with TRBJ2-7; 7 bases fit TRBD2. The V gene end was trimmed by 0 bases and the J gene end by 1 base; junction bases not matched to a gene: 4. The V gene's germline CDR1 is SGHRS and CDR2 YFSETQ. CDR3 length equals 15 residues. The CDR3 DNA follows: TGCGCCAGCAGCTTGGGGTGGGGGGGATCCTACGAGCAGTACTTC. This encodes CASSLGWGGSYEQYF.

The V gene is TRBV27, the J gene TRBJ2-2, with 7 bases fitting TRBD1. V shed 7 bases and J 2 bases; nucleotides not matched to a gene: 10. The CDR3 has 16 residues. Germline V gives CDR1 MNHEY, CDR2 SMNVEV (reference sequence). The CDR3 loop is CASKYGQALNTGELFF. CDR3 nucleotide sequence: TGTGCCAGCAAGTATGGACAGGCACTAAACACCGGGGAGCTGTTTTTT.